This note documents a single T cell receptor beta chain sequence. The authors ran a second PCR of roughly 6 to 12 cycles using a sample-barcoded 5' primer and a J-beta primer mix. TCRdb reprocessed the 5' RACE reads via MiXCR and lists one record per CDR3 protein. The sample includes approximately 730,000 distinct CDR3 sequences, 53% seen only once; the top ten take about two fifths. The data are from a study of blood T cells in healthy people across ages. This CDR3 is built from 14 residues. Germline CDR1 SGHTA, CDR2 FQGNSA. V shed 6 bases and J 2 bases; nucleotides not matched to a gene: 5. The sequencing sample was made of blood. The TCR sequence derives from an older man in good health. V usage is TRBV7-2 and J usage is TRBJ1-2; 8 positions match TRBD1. CDR3 DNA: TGTGCCAGCAGTGCGGACAGGGCCAACTATGGCTACACCTTC. Its translation: CASSADRANYGYTF.